Only a few counts were recorded for the clone carrying this T cell receptor beta chain. Its antigen remains unknown. This specimen belongs to a study of CD8 T cells in ankylosing spondylitis. General observations from the study: The disease-linked clones had a CD8+ phenotype and low blood frequencies. It appeared that ankylosing spondylitis blood was characterized by a TCR beta motif of several highly homologous variants.

TCRdb called the 5' RACE reads again in MiXCR, with one record for every CDR3 protein. The sample has about 260,000 distinct CDR3 sequences; about 24% are singletons. This CDR3 spans 14 amino acids. V lost 2 bases, J lost 5 bases, and 5 bases stayed unmatched. The germline gives CDR1 MNHEY, CDR2 SVGAGI. Source material: blood, either unsorted or a sorted T cell fraction (not recorded which). This receptor was identified in a male donor with ankylosing spondylitis or in good health (not recorded which). This sequence joins TRBV6-5 and TRBJ2-7; 8 nucleotides align to TRBD1. In nucleotides, the CDR3 is TGTGCCAGCAGTTACGTTCAGGGGGCAGACGAGCAGTACTTC. It is translated as CASSYVQGADEQYF.